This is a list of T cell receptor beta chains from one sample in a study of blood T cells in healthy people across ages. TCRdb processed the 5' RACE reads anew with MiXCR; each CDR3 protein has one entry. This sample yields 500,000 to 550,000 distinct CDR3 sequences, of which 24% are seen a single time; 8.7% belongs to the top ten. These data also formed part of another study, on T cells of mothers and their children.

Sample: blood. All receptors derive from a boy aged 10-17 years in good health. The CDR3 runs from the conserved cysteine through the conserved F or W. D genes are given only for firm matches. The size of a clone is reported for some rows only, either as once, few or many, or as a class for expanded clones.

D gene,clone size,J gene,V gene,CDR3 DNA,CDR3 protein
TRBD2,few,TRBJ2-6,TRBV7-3,TGTGCCAGCAGCTTACCCGTAGCGGGGTTCGCCTCTGGGGCCAACGTCCTGACTTTC,CASSLPVAGFASGANVLTF
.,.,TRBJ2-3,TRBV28,TGTGCCAGCAGTTTAATCGCTTCCCCGGGTACGCAGTATTTT,CASSLIASPGTQYF
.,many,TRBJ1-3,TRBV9,TGTGCCAGCAGTGTAGATGGGTCTGGAAACACCATATATTTT,CASSVDGSGNTIYF
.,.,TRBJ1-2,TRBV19,TGCGCCAGCGGACAGCGGGCTTACTATGGCTACACCTTC,CASGQRAYYGYTF
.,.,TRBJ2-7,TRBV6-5,TGTGCCAGCAGTTCTCCGGACAACTACGAGCAGTACTTC,CASSSPDNYEQYF
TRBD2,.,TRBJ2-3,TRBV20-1,TGCAGTGCTAGGCCGCCGGGACTAGCGGGAGTCAGCCAAGATACGCAGTATTTT,CSARPPGLAGVSQDTQYF
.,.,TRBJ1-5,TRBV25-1,TGTGCCAGCAAGAACGTATGGGGAGGGGGCAATCAGCCCCAGCATTTT,CASKNVWGGGNQPQHF
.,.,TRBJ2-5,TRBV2,TGTGCCAGCAGTGAAGAGCAGGGAGCTACCGGGGCCCAGTACTTC,CASSEEQGATGAQYF
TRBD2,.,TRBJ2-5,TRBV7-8,TGTGCCAGCAGCTTAATGGTTGGAGAGCGGGACGGGGAGACCCAGTACTTC,CASSLMVGERDGETQYF
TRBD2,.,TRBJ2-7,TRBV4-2,TGTGCCAGCAGCCTGGGGAGGGTTACGGCCTACGAGCAGTACTTC,CASSLGRVTAYEQYF
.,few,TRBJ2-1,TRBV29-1,TGCAGCGTTGAAGGCCATTCGAAGGAGTACAATGAGCAGTTCTTC,CSVEGHSKEYNEQFF
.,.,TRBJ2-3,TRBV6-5,TGTGCCAGCAGTTACGAAGCCCGGAAAGATACGCAGTATTTT,CASSYEARKDTQYF
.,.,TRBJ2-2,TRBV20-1,TGCAGTGCTAGGGCCTATCCGAACACCGGGGAGCTGTTTTTT,CSARAYPNTGELFF
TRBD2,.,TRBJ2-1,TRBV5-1,TGCGCCAGCAGCCCTACTAGCGGCCAACACGGTGAGCAGTTCTTC,CASSPTSGQHGEQFF
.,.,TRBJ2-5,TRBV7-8,TGTGCCAGCAGCTTAGGGCGGAGCCGGGAGACCCAGTACTTC,CASSLGRSRETQYF
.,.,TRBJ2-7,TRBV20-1,TGCAGTGCTTCGGGACTCGGTTCCGAGCAGTACTTC,CSASGLGSEQYF
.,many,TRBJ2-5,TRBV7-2,TGTGCCAGCAGCTTCGGGGGCCCCCAAGAGACCCAGTACTTC,CASSFGGPQETQYF
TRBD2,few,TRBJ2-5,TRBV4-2,TGTGCCAGCAGCCAAGAGGGACTAGCGGGAGAGTATGAGACCCAGTACTTC,CASSQEGLAGEYETQYF
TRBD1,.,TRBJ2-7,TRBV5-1,TGCGCCAGCTGGAGGACAGGATCCTACGAGCAGTACTTC,CASWRTGSYEQYF
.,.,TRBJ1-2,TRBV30,TGTGCCTGGAGTTCGGGTGGCTACACCTTC,CAWSSGGYTF
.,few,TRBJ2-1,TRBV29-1,TGCAGCGTCCCCGGTCGGAGGGAATACAATGAGCAGTTCTTC,CSVPGRREYNEQFF
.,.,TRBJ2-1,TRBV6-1,TGTGCCCTATATGGGGGCGGTAGCAATGAGCAGTTCTTC,CALYGGGSNEQFF
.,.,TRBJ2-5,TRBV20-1,TGCAGTGCTACCGGCAGCAAAGAGACCCAGTACTTC,CSATGSKETQYF
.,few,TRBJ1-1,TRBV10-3,TGTGCCATCAGTGAACCAGCCGCGAACACTGAAGCTTTCTTT,CAISEPAANTEAFF
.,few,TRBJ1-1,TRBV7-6,TGTGCCAGCAGCCCGGCAAGGCAGGGGAACACTGAAGCTTTCTTT,CASSPARQGNTEAFF
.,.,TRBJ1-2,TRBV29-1,TGCAGCACAGCTGTAGGGGGAGACTATGGCTACACCTTC,CSTAVGGDYGYTF
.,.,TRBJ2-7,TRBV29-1,TGCAGCGTTGTAAGCAGGGTGTACGAGCAGTACTTC,CSVVSRVYEQYF
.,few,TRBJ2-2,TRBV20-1,TGCAGTGCTAGGATCAAACAGAACACCGGGGAGCTGTTTTTT,CSARIKQNTGELFF
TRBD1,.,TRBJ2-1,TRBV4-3,TGCGCCAGCAGCCAAGATCGGACAGGGGCCTACAATGAGCAGTTCTTC,CASSQDRTGAYNEQFF
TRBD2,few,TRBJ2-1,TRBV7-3,TGTGCCAGCAGCTTACCTAGCGGGGTACATAATGAGCAGTTCTTC,CASSLPSGVHNEQFF
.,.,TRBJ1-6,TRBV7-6,TGTGCCAGCAGCTTAGGTACAGGGTTGGATTCACCCCTCCACTTT,CASSLGTGLDSPLHF
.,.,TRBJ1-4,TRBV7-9,TGTGCCAGCAGCCCCCTCTTGAGGAGGCCTGAAAAACTGTTTTTT,CASSPLLRRPEKLFF
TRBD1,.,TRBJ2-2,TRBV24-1,TGTGCCACCAGTGAGACCGGGACAGGGTACGGGGAGCTGTTTTTT,CATSETGTGYGELFF
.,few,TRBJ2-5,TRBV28,TGTGCCAGCAGTTGGAACCAAGAGACCCAGTACTTC,CASSWNQETQYF
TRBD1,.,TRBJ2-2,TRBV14,TGTGCCAGCAGCCACCGACAGGGGTTCGACACCGGGGAGCTGTTTTTT,CASSHRQGFDTGELFF
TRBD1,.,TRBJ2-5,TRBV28,TGTGCCAGCAGGGTCAGGGGGTATTCGTCGTACCAAGAGACCCAGTACTTC,CASRVRGYSSYQETQYF
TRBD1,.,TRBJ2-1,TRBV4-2,TGTGCCAGCAGCCAAGGACAGGGGGCCTCCTACAATGAGCAGTTCTTC,CASSQGQGASYNEQFF
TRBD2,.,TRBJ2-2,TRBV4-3,TGCGCCAGCAGCCAAGATGGGAGGGATCAATACACCGGGGAGCTGTTTTTT,CASSQDGRDQYTGELFF
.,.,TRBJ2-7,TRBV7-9,TGTGCCAGCAGCTCGTATCGAGGGGGGCGCACCGAGCAGTACTTC,CASSSYRGGRTEQYF
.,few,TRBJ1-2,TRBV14,TGTGCCAGCAGCCAGACGGGATTTCTCTATGGCTACACCTTC,CASSQTGFLYGYTF
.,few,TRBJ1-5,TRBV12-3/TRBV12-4,TGTGCCAGCAGGGGCGGGGATCAGCCCCAGCATTTT,CASRGGDQPQHF
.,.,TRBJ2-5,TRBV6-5,TGTGCCAGCAGGTTACGCTGGACCCAGTACTTC,CASRLRWTQYF
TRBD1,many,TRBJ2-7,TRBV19,TGTGCCAGTAGTCAACAGGGGGTCTACGAGCAGTACTTC,CASSQQGVYEQYF
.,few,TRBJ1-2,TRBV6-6,TGTGCCATCGCTCCCCCATCATCTAACTATGGCTACACCTTC,CAIAPPSSNYGYTF
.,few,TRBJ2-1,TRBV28,TGTGCCAGCAGTTTTCCGGGCGCCGGCAATGAGCAGTTCTTC,CASSFPGAGNEQFF
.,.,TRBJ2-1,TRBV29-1,TGCAGCGTTGTGGGGGGGGCACGGGTCTCCTACAATGAGCAGTTCTTC,CSVVGGARVSYNEQFF
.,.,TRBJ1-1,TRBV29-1,TGCAGCCCCGTGGGTCCACAGGGATTTGGAAGCACTGAAGCTTTCTTT,CSPVGPQGFGSTEAFF
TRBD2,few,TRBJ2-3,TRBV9,TGTGCCAGCAGCGTAGACGGGGGGGTTGCCACAGATACGCAGTATTTT,CASSVDGGVATDTQYF
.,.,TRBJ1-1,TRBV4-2,TGTGCCAGCAGCCAAGACCAGGTACAGCAGGGTAAGGGAGCTTTCTTT,CASSQDQVQQGKGAFF
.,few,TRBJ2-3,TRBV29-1,TGCAGCGTTGATACTTCGACAGATACGCAGTATTTT,CSVDTSTDTQYF
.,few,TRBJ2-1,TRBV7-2,TGTGCCAGCAGCTTAGCCCAGTCAACAGGGAGGGGTGAGCAGTTCTTC,CASSLAQSTGRGEQFF
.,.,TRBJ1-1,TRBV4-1,TGCGCCAGCAGCCAAGATCGGGGCTATAGGTTGGCTTTCTTT,CASSQDRGYRLAFF
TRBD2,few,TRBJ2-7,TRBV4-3,TGCGCCAGCAGCCAGGGGACTAGCGGGCCCGAAGGTTTTCCCTACGAGCAGTACTTC,CASSQGTSGPEGFPYEQYF
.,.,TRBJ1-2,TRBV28,TGTGCCAGCAGTTTTTATACGGAGGAGTTCGATGGCTACACCTTC,CASSFYTEEFDGYTF